Listed here are 19 T cell receptor beta chains from one sample, sequenced in a study of control samples from healthy donors and cancer patients. TCRdb's copy holds only in-frame clones and misses some; the assay was immunoSEQ multiplex PCR. The sample includes about 54,000 clones, 95% to 97% of them seen just once. What was sequenced was blood. The receptors stem from a woman between 25 and 40 years old in good health.

This clone was recorded only once. This chain joins TRBV5-1 and TRBJ1-2; D gene unclear. The CDR3 is made up of 14 amino acids. V shed 4 bases and J shed 3 bases, with 13 bases lying between them. Germline-derived CDR1 and CDR2 are SGHRS and YFSETQ. In DNA, the CDR3 is TGCGCCAGCAGCCTATCGGGGTCTGACTATGGCTACACCTTC. It is translated as CASSLSGSDYGYTF.

The chain joins TRBV6-6 to TRBJ2-1; 7 bases line up with TRBD1. Germline V gene lookup returns CDR1 MNHNY and CDR2 SVGAGI (reference sequence). CDR3 length: 14 amino acids. The junction had 6 bases not matched to a gene; V was cut back by 5 bases and J by 5 bases. CDR3 DNA: TGTGCCAGCAGTACCCGACAGGGCAACAATGAGCAGTTCTTC. Amino acid sequence: CASSTRQGNNEQFF.

The V and J genes are TRBV28 and TRBJ1-5; the match to TRBD1 covers 8 bases. The junction had 15 bases not matched to a gene; V was cut back by 5 bases and J by 6 bases. The V gene's germline CDR1 is MDHEN and CDR2 SYDVKM. The CDR3 loop spans 17 amino acids. The CDR3: CASSPPQGANQGQPQHF. The DNA of the CDR3 is TGTGCCAGCAGTCCCCCGCAGGGGGCTAATCAGGGTCAGCCCCAGCATTTT.

J is TRBJ2-7 and V is TRBV6-5, with TRBD1 as a possible D gene (6 bases). V was shortened by 5 bases and J by 0 bases, with 14 bases between the two germline ends. The CDR3 runs to 15 residues. In germline, CDR1 is MNHEY, CDR2 SVGAGI. CDR3 nucleotides: TGTGCCAGCAGTCCAGGGGCACAGAGCTCCTACGAGCAGTACTTC. Residues: CASSPGAQSSYEQYF.

The rearrangement links TRBV6-5 to TRBJ2-7; the D call may be TRBD1 or TRBD2 (5 bases each). The germline V and J ends were trimmed by 5 bases and 2 bases, with 10 bases remaining between them. The CDR3 sequence is 13 residues long. Per germline, CDR1 MNHEY and CDR2 SVGAGI. The CDR3 region has the DNA TGTGCCAGCAGTCGGGACGGGGCCTACGAGCAGTACTTC. This translates into CASSRDGAYEQYF.

The rearrangement uses TRBV7-9 and TRBJ1-2, with no clear D. V lost 2 bases and J 6 bases, leaving 7 bases between the germline ends. The CDR3 is made up of 12 amino acids. Germline assignment: CDR1 SEHNR and CDR2 FQNEAQ (reference sequence). The CDR3 region is CASSLLGDGYTF. The CDR3 DNA reads as TGTGCCAGCAGCTTACTCGGGGATGGCTACACCTTC.

This clone was picked up one time. The chain combines TRBV6-5 with TRBJ2-2; the D gene is possibly TRBD2 (5 bases). Germline loops: CDR1 MNHEY, CDR2 SVGAGI. The CDR3 has 14 residues. V was cut by 7 bases and J by 1 base, with 10 bases left in between. CDR3 DNA: TGTGCCAGCACCCGCAGCGGGAACACCGGGGAGCTGTTTTTT. Its translation: CASTRSGNTGELFF.

The chain uses TRBV9 and TRBJ2-7; D assignment may be TRBD1 or TRBD2 (5 bases each). This CDR3 contains 14 residues. Looked up from germline, CDR1 is SGDLS and CDR2 is YYNGEE. Trimming removed 0 bases at V and 3 bases at J, with 10 bases between. The chain's CDR3 is CASSVAGTNYEQYF. CDR3 DNA: TGTGCCAGCAGCGTAGCCGGGACCAACTACGAGCAGTACTTC.

CDR3 nucleotides: TGCAGCGTCGACGGGTTGTGGGGCAATGAGCAGTTCTTC. As protein: CSVDGLWGNEQFF. The V call is TRBV29-1, the J call TRBJ2-1; no definite D call. V gave up 6 bases and J gave up 6 bases, with 15 bases separating them. CDR1 and CDR2 (germline): SQVTM, ANQGSEA. The length of the CDR3 is 13 residues.

The V and J genes are TRBV4-1 and TRBJ1-2, with 9 positions matching TRBD1. The V segment lost 0 bases and the J segment 4 bases; nucleotides outside the gene matches: 3. Per germline, CDR1 MGHRA and CDR2 YSYEKL. The length of the CDR3 is 15 residues. The CDR3 region is CASSQDADRGYGYTF. The CDR3 nucleotides are TGCGCCAGCAGCCAAGATGCGGACAGGGGCTATGGCTACACCTTC.

This chain connects TRBV27 to TRBJ2-7; D tentatively reads TRBD1 or TRBD2 (5 bases each). V lost 4 bases, J lost 4 bases, and 17 bases lay in between. The CDR3 has 15 amino acids. CDR1 and CDR2 from the germline V gene are MNHEY and SMNVEV (reference sequence). Here the CDR3 DNA reads TGTGCCAGCAGTTACCAACCACCGGGGCGATACGAGCAGTACTTC. This gives the protein CASSYQPPGRYEQYF.

The chain employs TRBV12-3 or TRBV12-4 and TRBJ2-3; D is uncertain. The CDR3 length is 13 residues. The V end lost 6 bases, the J end lost 1 base, and 8 bases lay between the germline ends. The CDR3 loop reads CASRIRGTDTQYF. CDR3 sequence (DNA): TGTGCCAGCAGGATACGGGGCACAGATACGCAGTATTTT.

V and J are TRBV5-1 and TRBJ2-1, with TRBD2 matching 10 bases. There are 17 residues in the CDR3. V lost 2 bases to trimming and J lost 4 bases; unmatched junction nucleotides: 9. Germline CDR1 is SGHRS and CDR2 is YFSETQ. CDR3 coding DNA: TGCGCCAGCAGCTTAACAGCGGGAGGGCCCCTTTACAATGAGCAGTTCTTC. This encodes CASSLTAGGPLYNEQFF.

The CDR3 DNA reads as TGTGCCAGCTTCACAGGCGAATTCTATGGCTACACCTTC. Translated: CASFTGEFYGYTF. V usage is TRBV2 and J usage is TRBJ1-2, with D perhaps matching TRBD1 (5 bases). Trimming took off 8 bases at V and 4 bases at J, with 14 bases between the two ends. Germline values: CDR1 SNHLY, CDR2 FYNNEI. There are 13 residues in the CDR3.

This clone was detected once. The V call is TRBV30, the J call TRBJ1-5, with a weak D call TRBD1 (6 bases). V was pared by 1 base and J by 7 bases, with 11 bases between. This CDR3 comprises 13 residues. Germline V gene sequence: CDR1 GTSNPN, CDR2 SVGIG (reference sequence). CDR3 sequence reads: CAWSGQAGQPQHF. In DNA form, the CDR3 reads TGTGCCTGGAGTGGACAGGCAGGACAGCCCCAGCATTTT. Looking up the rest from reference TRBV30 and TRBJ1-5 gives the full variable domain: SQTIHQWPATLVQPVGSPLSLECTVEGTSNPNLYWYRQAAGRGLQLLFYSVGIGQISSEVPQNLSASRPQDRQFILSSKKLLLSDSGFYLCAWSGQAGQPQHFGDGTRLSIL.

The chain uses TRBV19 and TRBJ1-1; no reliable D call. The CDR3 is 13 residues long. The V gene lost 5 bases and the J gene lost 4 bases, with 11 bases spanning the gap. Germline lookup yields CDR1 LNHDA and CDR2 SQIVND (reference sequence). CDR3 region: CASSSPPGTEAFF. CDR3 bases: TGTGCCAGTAGTTCCCCCCCCGGCACTGAAGCTTTCTTT.

The chain links TRBV2 to TRBJ1-4; D possibly corresponds to TRBD1 (5 bases). V lost 6 bases and J lost 0, with 11 bases in between. From germline, CDR1 is SNHLY and CDR2 FYNNEI. This CDR3 is built from 15 residues. The CDR3 is CASRGTRATNEKLFF. DNA of the CDR3: TGTGCCAGCAGGGGAACCAGGGCAACTAATGAAAAACTGTTTTTT.

V and J are TRBV6-5 and TRBJ2-7; 10 bases are a match to TRBD1. V lost 8 bases and J lost 0; bases outside the gene matches: 4. Germline lookup yields CDR1 MNHEY and CDR2 SVGAGI. The CDR3 consists of 14 residues. For the CDR3, the DNA is TGTGCCAGCGGGAGGGACAGGGGCTCCTACGAGCAGTACTTC. Translation gives CASGRDRGSYEQYF.

The V gene is TRBV21-1, the J gene TRBJ2-7. TRBV21-1 is classified as a pseudogene. The CDR3 totals 16 residues. The CDR3 sequence is CASSPFFGRLCFEQYF. The CDR3 nucleotides are TGTGCCAGCAGCCCCTTCTTCGGACGTCTGTGTTTCGAGCAGTACTTC.